This T cell receptor (beta chain) came from a study of T cell responses to AZD1222 COVID-19 vaccine. For the study at large: The study pooled second doses at about 4 or about 12 weeks.

Remarks on this clone: The antigen is undetermined.

Points from the study as a whole: A rise in Spike-specific TCR breadth and depth followed two AZD1222 doses. White British donors predominated, females outnumbered males, and clonal diversity was possibly underestimated.

Clones were read by immunoSEQ multiplex PCR, and TCRdb kept only the in-frame ones, dropping some. Seen here are about 100,000 clones, about nine tenths observed once, and the top ten hold around 1.7%. The sequenced sample was peripheral blood, obtained on day 0 of AZD1222 vaccination. The TCR was taken from an adult in good health.

CDR3 DNA: TGTGCCAGCAGTGAAACAGGGATTCGGAATTCACCCCTCCACTTT. Its translation is CASSETGIRNSPLHF. The chain couples TRBV6-1 to TRBJ1-6, with D perhaps TRBD1 (6 bases). CDR1 is MNHNS, CDR2 SASEGT, per germline. The CDR3 extends over 15 amino acids. The ends were cut back, 2 bases at V and 7 bases at J, with 12 bases in the middle.